The 16 T cell receptor beta chains below were found in one sample sequenced in a study of T cell changes during pregnancy in multiple sclerosis. Profiled with immunoSEQ multiplex PCR; TCRdb holds only in-frame clones, not every one. The sample records 45,000 to 55,000 clones, about 92% being singletons. Source: CD4+ T cells from peripheral blood mononuclear cells, taken in the second trimester of pregnancy. Every receptor here comes from a female donor in good health, enrolled as a control in a pregnancy study.

This chain joins TRBV9 and TRBJ2-1; TRBD2 matches 7 bases. Germline CDR1 SGDLS, CDR2 YYNGEE. The CDR3 has 18 residues. The V segment lost 2 bases and the J segment 0 bases; nucleotides outside the gene matches: 11. CDR3: CASSVDHSSGTSYNEQFF. DNA for the CDR3: TGTGCCAGCAGCGTGGATCACTCAAGCGGGACCTCCTACAATGAGCAGTTCTTC. The complete variable domain, with remaining parts taken from reference TRBV9 and TRBJ2-1, reads DSGVTQTPKHLITATGQRVTLRCSPRSGDLSVYWYQQSLDQGLQFLIQYYNGEERAKGNILERFSAQQFPDLHSELNLSSLELGDSALYFCASSVDHSSGTSYNEQFFGPGTRLTVL.

This clone was seen a handful of times. Here the CDR3 reads CASRGRQGSFEQYF. CDR3 bases: TGTGCCAGCAGGGGGCGGCAAGGCTCGTTCGAGCAGTACTTC. The chain employs TRBV19 and TRBJ2-7, with 8 nucleotides matching TRBD1. CDR1 and CDR2 (germline): LNHDA, SQIVND (reference sequence). CDR3 size: 14 residues. The J segment lost 6 bases and the V segment lost 9 bases, leaving 13 bases of the junction unmatched.

This clone has a single count. This chain joins TRBV6-1 and TRBJ1-2; D may be TRBD1 (6 bases). CDR3 length equals 12 residues. The germline V gene has CDR1 MNHNS and CDR2 SASEGT. V lost 5 bases and J 7 bases, leaving 11 bases between the germline ends. The CDR3 DNA reads as TGTGCCAGCAGTCAGGGGTCAGGTGGCTACACCTTC. This codes for CASSQGSGGYTF.

This chain joins TRBV6-5 and TRBJ2-1; a weak D match, TRBD2 (6 bases). CDR3 length: 15 residues. In germline, CDR1 is MNHEY, CDR2 SVGAGI. V was shortened by 5 bases and J by 3 bases, with 14 bases between the two germline ends. The CDR3 nucleotides read TGTGCCAGCAGTCGCCGGGACTGGAGCTACAATGAGCAGTTCTTC. Amino acid sequence: CASSRRDWSYNEQFF.

The V and J genes are TRBV5-6 and TRBJ2-2; D not certain. CDR1 SGHDT and CDR2 YYEEEE come from the germline V gene. Trimming stripped 0 bases from V and 5 bases from J, with 11 bases between. CDR3 length equals 15 residues. This chain's CDR3 is CASSLGSRLTGELFF. The CDR3 DNA is TGTGCCAGCAGCTTGGGTTCGCGCTTAACCGGGGAGCTGTTTTTT.

This chain joins TRBV5-1 and TRBJ1-2; TRBD1 is a possible D gene (5 bases). V was shortened by 0 bases and J by 0 bases, with 9 bases between the two germline ends. CDR3 length: 15 residues. Germline values: CDR1 SGHRS, CDR2 YFSETQ. CDR3 sequence (DNA): TGCGCCAGCAGCTTGGAGGCAGGGCCTAACTATGGCTACACCTTC. It yields the protein CASSLEAGPNYGYTF.

The chain is built from TRBV7-8 and TRBJ1-1; D possibly corresponds to TRBD1 (6 bases). CDR1 is SGHVS, CDR2 FQNEAQ, per germline. There are 15 residues in the CDR3. V was pared by 1 base and J by 5 bases, with 14 bases between. CDR3 coding DNA: TGTGCCAGCAGCTTAGTAGGGGGGAGGGGGACTGAAGCTTTCTTT. It specifies CASSLVGGRGTEAFF. Based on the CDR3 plus reference TRBV7-8 and TRBJ1-1, the full variable domain is GAGVSQSPRYKVAKRGQDVALRCDPISGHVSLFWYQQALGQGPEFLTYFQNEAQLDKSGLPSDRFFAERPEGSVSTLKIQRTQQEDSAVYLCASSLVGGRGTEAFFGQGTRLTVV.

The table lists this clone with a count of one. The chain links TRBV5-1 to TRBJ2-5; TRBD1 is a possible D gene (5 bases). The better agreement between TRBJ2-7 and the DNA end casts doubt on the J call. The CDR3 runs to 14 residues. Germline CDR1 SGHRS, CDR2 YFSETQ. The CDR3 DNA follows: TGCGCCAGCAGCTACCACACCGACAGATCCGAGCAGTACTTC. The encoded protein is CASSYHTDRSEQYF.

The rearrangement joins TRBV28 to TRBJ2-3; no clear D. This CDR3 has 12 residues. V lost 3 bases and J 3 bases, leaving 4 bases between the germline ends. Germline CDR1 is MDHEN and CDR2 is SYDVKM. For the CDR3, the DNA is TGTGCCAGCAGTTTTTCGACAGATACGCAGTATTTT. Translating it yields CASSFSTDTQYF.

The chain employs TRBV5-6 and TRBJ1-3; 9 nucleotides align to TRBD1. V shed 4 bases and J 7 bases; nucleotides not matched to a gene: 9. Germline lookup yields CDR1 SGHDT and CDR2 YYEEEE. This CDR3 spans 15 amino acids. The CDR3 sequence is CASSLGQGQGNTIYF. The CDR3 DNA follows: TGTGCCAGCAGCCTTGGACAGGGGCAGGGTAACACCATATATTTT.

This clone was observed a single time. The chain combines TRBV18 with TRBJ2-5; 9 bases are a match to TRBD1. The CDR3 spans 15 residues. The J segment lost 1 base and the V segment lost 1 base, leaving 1 base of the junction unmatched. Per germline, CDR1 KGHSH and CDR2 LQKENI. The CDR3, as DNA: TGTGCCAGCTCACCACTGGACAGGGGCCAAGAGACCCAGTACTTC. It is translated as CASSPLDRGQETQYF.

The chain uses TRBV5-1 and TRBJ1-3; possibly TRBD1 for D (6 bases). The CDR3 is 16 amino acids. V lost 6 bases to trimming and J lost 2 bases, with 18 bases between them. The germline V gene encodes CDR1 SGHRS and CDR2 YFSETQ. DNA for the CDR3: TGCGCCAGCACCCCGGGGGGGGGCTACACTGGAAACACCATATATTTT. Protein product: CASTPGGGYTGNTIYF.

The rearrangement links TRBV29-1 to TRBJ2-5; 9 nucleotides agree with TRBD2. This CDR3 has 13 residues. Trimming took 7 bases from V and 1 from J; bases not matched to a gene: 4. Germline V CDR1 and CDR2: SQVTM, ANQGSEA. CDR3 sequence: CSGSSGSQETQYF. For the CDR3, the DNA is TGCAGCGGTAGTAGCGGGAGCCAAGAGACCCAGTACTTC.

The chain is built from TRBV9 and TRBJ1-4, with TRBD1 matching 7 bases. The ends lost 4 bases at V and 6 bases at J; junction bases unmatched: 6. The CDR3 runs 14 residues. Germline lookup yields CDR1 SGDLS and CDR2 YYNGEE. The DNA of the CDR3 is TGTGCCAGCAGCCCGGACAGGCCTGATGAAAAACTGTTTTTT. This translates into CASSPDRPDEKLFF.

Turning to this clone: One end of the junction does not line up with germline, which may come from a read error. The rearrangement links TRBV7-8 to TRBJ2-5, with a tentative D call TRBD2 (6 bases). The CDR3 sequence is 13 residues long. The V gene's germline CDR1 is SGHVS and CDR2 FQNEAQ. CDR3: CASSLATQETQYF. The CDR3 DNA is TGTGCCAGCAGCCTAGCGACACAAGAGACCCAGTACTTC.

This rearrangement joins TRBV5-1 to TRBJ2-7; possible D gene TRBD2, 7 bases. Trimming cost V 0 bases and J 0 bases, with 16 bases left between them. This CDR3 is 17 amino acids long. Germline values: CDR1 SGHRS, CDR2 YFSETQ. DNA for the CDR3: TGCGCCAGCAGCTTGGCCGGGGGCGGGGGTAGCTCCTACGAGCAGTACTTC. The encoded protein is CASSLAGGGGSSYEQYF.